These 5 T cell receptor beta chains share one sample of origin, sequenced in a study of shared clonotypes between healthy human individuals. The table came from immunoSEQ multiplex PCR; TCRdb's copy has only in-frame clones and leaves some out. The sample has around 2,000,000 clones, 85% to 95% seen once. Naive CD8 cells were CD45RO-negative, positively selected for CCR7, excluding terminally differentiated effector memory CD45RA+ cells. Sequencing used naive CD8+ T cells from PBMCs. All receptors derive from a man aged 18 to 30 in good health. Some clones in this sample may be carry-over from other donors' samples.

This chain links TRBV7-2 with TRBJ2-7, with unresolved D. Per the germline V gene, CDR1 is SGHTA and CDR2 is FQGNSA. V gave up 5 bases and J gave up 4 bases, with 15 bases separating them. The CDR3 runs 14 residues. DNA of the CDR3: TGTGCCAGCAGCCCTGAGGCTAAAGCATACGAGCAGTACTTC. The encoded protein is CASSPEAKAYEQYF.

The genes are TRBV6-5 and TRBJ2-2, with D hard to call. The germline CDR1 and CDR2 sequences are MNHEY and SVGAGI. This CDR3 has 14 amino acids. Between the trimmed V and J ends, which lost 2 bases and 6 bases, there was a span of 10 bases. CDR3 protein: CASSYQLEPGELFF. CDR3 DNA: TGTGCCAGCAGTTACCAGCTAGAACCCGGGGAGCTGTTTTTT.

The chain links TRBV7-9 to TRBJ1-1, with D maybe TRBD1 (5 bases). Trimming removed 6 bases at V and 3 bases at J, with 14 bases between. The germline CDR1 and CDR2 sequences are SEHNR and FQNEAQ (reference sequence). The CDR3 runs to 14 residues. CDR3: CASRGPGMDTEAFF. CDR3 coding DNA: TGTGCCAGCAGGGGACCGGGTATGGACACTGAAGCTTTCTTT.

Only one count was recorded for this clone. Other DNA sequences from this sample encode an identical CDR3 as well. This chain connects TRBV28 to TRBJ1-5; D gene unclear. The CDR3 extends over 14 amino acids. V was cut by 5 bases and J by 0 bases, with 8 bases left in between. Germline CDR1 MDHEN, CDR2 SYDVKM. The CDR3 reads CASSPSYSNQPQHF. The CDR3 DNA reads TGTGCCAGCAGTCCGTCGTATAGCAATCAGCCCCAGCATTTT.

V usage is TRBV6-6 and J usage is TRBJ2-7, with 8 bases matching TRBD1. Unmatched junction bases numbered 7, after V lost 6 bases and J lost 3 bases. The CDR3 spans 14 residues. The germline gives CDR1 MNHNY, CDR2 SVGAGI (reference sequence). The CDR3 region has the DNA TGTGCCAGCAGGGGTCGACAGGGGATCTACGAGCAGTACTTC. Translated, it gives CASRGRQGIYEQYF.